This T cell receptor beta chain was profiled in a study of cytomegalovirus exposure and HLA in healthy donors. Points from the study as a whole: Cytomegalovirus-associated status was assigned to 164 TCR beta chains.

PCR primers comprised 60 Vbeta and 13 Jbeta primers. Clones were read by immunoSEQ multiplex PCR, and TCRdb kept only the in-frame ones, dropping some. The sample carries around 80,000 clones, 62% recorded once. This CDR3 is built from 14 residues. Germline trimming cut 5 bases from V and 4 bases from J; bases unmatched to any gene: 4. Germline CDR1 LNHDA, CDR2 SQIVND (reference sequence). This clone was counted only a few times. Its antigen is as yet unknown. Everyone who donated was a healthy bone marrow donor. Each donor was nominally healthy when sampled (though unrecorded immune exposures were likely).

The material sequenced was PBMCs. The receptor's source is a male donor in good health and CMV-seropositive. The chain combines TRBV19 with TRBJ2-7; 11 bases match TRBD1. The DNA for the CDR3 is TGTGCCAGTAGTTCCGGGACAGGGGGATACGAGCAGTACTTC. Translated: CASSSGTGGYEQYF.